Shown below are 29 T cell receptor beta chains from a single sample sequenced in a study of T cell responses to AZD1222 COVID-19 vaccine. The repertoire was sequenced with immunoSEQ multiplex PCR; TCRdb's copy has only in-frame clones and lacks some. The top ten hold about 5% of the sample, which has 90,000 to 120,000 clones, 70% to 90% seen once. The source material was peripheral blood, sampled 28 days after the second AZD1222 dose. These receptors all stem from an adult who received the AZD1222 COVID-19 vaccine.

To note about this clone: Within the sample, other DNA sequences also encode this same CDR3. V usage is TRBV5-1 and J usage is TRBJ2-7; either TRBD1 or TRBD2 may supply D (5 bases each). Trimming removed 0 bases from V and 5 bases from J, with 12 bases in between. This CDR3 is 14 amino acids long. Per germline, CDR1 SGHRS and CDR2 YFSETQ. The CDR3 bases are TGCGCCAGCAGCTTGGGCCAGGGAGTGGACGAGCAGTACTTC. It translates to CASSLGQGVDEQYF.

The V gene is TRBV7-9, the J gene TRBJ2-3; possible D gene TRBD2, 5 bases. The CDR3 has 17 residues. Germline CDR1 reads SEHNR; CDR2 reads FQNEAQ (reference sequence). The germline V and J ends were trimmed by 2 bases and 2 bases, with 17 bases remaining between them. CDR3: CASSLYSDGGHTDTQYF. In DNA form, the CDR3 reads TGTGCCAGCAGCTTATATTCGGATGGCGGGCACACAGATACGCAGTATTTT.

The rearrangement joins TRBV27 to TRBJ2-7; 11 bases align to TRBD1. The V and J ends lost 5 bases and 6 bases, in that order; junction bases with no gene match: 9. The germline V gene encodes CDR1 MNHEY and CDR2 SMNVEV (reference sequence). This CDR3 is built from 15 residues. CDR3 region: CASSPHGQGAGEQYF. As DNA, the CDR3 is TGTGCCAGCAGTCCCCACGGACAGGGGGCTGGCGAGCAGTACTTC.

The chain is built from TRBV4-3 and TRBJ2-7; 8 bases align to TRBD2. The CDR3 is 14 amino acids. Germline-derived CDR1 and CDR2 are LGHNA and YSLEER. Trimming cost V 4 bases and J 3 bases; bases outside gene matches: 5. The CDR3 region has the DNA TGCGCCAGCAGCCCAGAGCGGGGGTTCTACGAGCAGTACTTC. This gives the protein CASSPERGFYEQYF.

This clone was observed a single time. This CDR3 is CASSDIGDASYNEQFF. CDR3 nucleotides: TGTGCCAGCAGTGATATAGGGGACGCCTCCTACAATGAGCAGTTCTTC. The chain employs TRBV25-1 and TRBJ2-1, with D perhaps given as TRBD1 or TRBD2 (5 bases each). The germline V and J ends were trimmed by 3 bases and 0 bases, with 12 bases remaining between them. Germline assignment: CDR1 MGHDK and CDR2 SYGVNS. The CDR3 contains 16 residues. Full variable domain (outside the CDR3, taken from reference TRBV25-1 and TRBJ2-1): EADIYQTPRYLVIGTGKKITLECSQTMGHDKMYWYQQDPGMELHLIHYSYGVNSTEKGDLSSESTVSRIRTEHFPLTLESARPSHTSQYLCASSDIGDASYNEQFFGPGTRLTVL.

The CDR3 sequence: CASSSTGHYEQYF. The DNA of the CDR3 is TGTGCCAGCAGTTCCACGGGACACTACGAGCAGTACTTC. This chain connects TRBV6-5 to TRBJ2-7, with D possibly being TRBD1 (6 bases). The CDR3 covers 13 residues. Germline CDR1 and CDR2: MNHEY and SVGAGI. V gave up 4 bases and J gave up 3 bases, with 10 bases separating them.

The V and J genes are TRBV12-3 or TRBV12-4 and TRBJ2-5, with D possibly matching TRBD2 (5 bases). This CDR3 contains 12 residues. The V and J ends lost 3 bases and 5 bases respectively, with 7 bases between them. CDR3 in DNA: TGTGCCAGCAGTTTGTCGGGGGAGACCCAGTACTTC. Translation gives CASSLSGETQYF.

In DNA form, the CDR3 reads TGCGCCAGCAGCCCTCAAGTGGGGTCTACCGGGGAGCTGTTTTTT. It codes for CASSPQVGSTGELFF. The J gene is TRBJ2-2, the V gene TRBV5-1; D call uncertain. CDR1 SGHRS and CDR2 YFSETQ come from the germline V gene. This CDR3 comprises 15 residues. The germline V and J ends were trimmed by 4 bases and 5 bases, with 15 bases remaining between them.

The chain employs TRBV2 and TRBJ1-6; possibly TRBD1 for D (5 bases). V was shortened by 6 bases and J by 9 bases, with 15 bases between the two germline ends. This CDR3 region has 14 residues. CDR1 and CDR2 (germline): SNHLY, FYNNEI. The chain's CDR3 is CASSLDTTVSPLHF. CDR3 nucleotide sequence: TGTGCCAGCAGCCTGGACACGACGGTTTCACCCCTCCACTTT.

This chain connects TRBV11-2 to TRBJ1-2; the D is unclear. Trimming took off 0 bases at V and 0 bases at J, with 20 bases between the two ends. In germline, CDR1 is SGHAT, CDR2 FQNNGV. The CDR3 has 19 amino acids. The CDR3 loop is CASSLEFILSAASNYGYTF. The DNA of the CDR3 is TGTGCCAGCAGCTTAGAATTCATCCTGAGCGCAGCCTCTAACTATGGCTACACCTTC.

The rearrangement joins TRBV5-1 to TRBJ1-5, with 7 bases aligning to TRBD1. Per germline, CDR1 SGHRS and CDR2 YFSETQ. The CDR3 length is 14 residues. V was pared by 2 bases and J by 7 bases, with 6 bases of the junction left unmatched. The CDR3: CASSFNTGEQPQHF. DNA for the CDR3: TGCGCCAGCAGCTTTAATACAGGGGAACAGCCCCAGCATTTT.

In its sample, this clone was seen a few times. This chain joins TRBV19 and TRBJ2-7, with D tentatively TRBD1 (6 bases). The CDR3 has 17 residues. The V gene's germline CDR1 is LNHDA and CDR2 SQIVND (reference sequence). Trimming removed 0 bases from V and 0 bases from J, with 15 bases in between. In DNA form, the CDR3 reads TGTGCCAGTAGTATAGATTGGACAGCCAGGAGCTCCTACGAGCAGTACTTC. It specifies CASSIDWTARSSYEQYF. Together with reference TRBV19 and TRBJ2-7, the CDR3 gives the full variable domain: DGGITQSPKYLFRKEGQNVTLSCEQNLNHDAMYWYRQDPGQGLRLIYYSQIVNDFQKGDIAEGYSVSREKKESFPLTVTSAQKNPTAFYLCASSIDWTARSSYEQYFGPGTRLTVT.

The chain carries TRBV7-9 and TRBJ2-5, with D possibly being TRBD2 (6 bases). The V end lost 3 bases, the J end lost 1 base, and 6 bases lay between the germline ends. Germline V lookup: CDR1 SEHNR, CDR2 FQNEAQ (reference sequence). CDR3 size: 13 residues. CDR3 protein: CASSLGLQETQYF. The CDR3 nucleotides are TGTGCCAGCAGCTTGGGACTCCAAGAGACCCAGTACTTC. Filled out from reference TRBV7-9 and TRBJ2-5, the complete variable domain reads DTGVSQNPRHKITKRGQNVTFRCDPISEHNRLYWYRQTLGQGPEFLTYFQNEAQLEKSRLLSDRFSAERPKGSFSTLEIQRTEQGDSAMYLCASSLGLQETQYFGPGTRLLVL.

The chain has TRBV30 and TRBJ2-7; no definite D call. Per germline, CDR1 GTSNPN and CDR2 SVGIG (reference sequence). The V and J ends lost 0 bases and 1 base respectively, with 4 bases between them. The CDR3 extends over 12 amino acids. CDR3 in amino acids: CAWSVGSYEQYF. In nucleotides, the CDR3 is TGTGCCTGGAGTGTAGGGTCCTACGAGCAGTACTTC.

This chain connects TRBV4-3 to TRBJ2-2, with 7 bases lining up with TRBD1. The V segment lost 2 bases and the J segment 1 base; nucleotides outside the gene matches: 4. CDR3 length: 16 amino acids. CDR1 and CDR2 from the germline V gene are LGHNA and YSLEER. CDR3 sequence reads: CASSQTSGGNTGELFF. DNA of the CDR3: TGCGCCAGCAGCCAAACTTCAGGGGGGAACACCGGGGAGCTGTTTTTT.

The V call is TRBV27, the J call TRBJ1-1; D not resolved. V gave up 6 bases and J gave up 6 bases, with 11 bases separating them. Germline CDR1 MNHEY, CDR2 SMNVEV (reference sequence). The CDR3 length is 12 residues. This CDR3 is CASSPSASEAFF. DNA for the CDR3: TGTGCCAGCAGCCCCTCGGCATCTGAAGCTTTCTTT.

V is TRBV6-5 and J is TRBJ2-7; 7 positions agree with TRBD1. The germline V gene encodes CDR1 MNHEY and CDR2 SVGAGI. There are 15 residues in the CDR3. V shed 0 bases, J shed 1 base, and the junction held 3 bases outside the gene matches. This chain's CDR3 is CASSYSRDRSYEQYF. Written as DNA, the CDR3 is TGTGCCAGCAGTTACTCTCGGGACAGATCCTACGAGCAGTACTTC.

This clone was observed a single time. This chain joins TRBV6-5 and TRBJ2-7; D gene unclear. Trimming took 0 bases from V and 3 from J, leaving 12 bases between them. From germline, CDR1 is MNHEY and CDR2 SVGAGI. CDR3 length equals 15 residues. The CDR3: CASSYSVGLGYEQYF. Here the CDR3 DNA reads TGTGCCAGCAGTTACTCGGTGGGCTTGGGCTACGAGCAGTACTTC.

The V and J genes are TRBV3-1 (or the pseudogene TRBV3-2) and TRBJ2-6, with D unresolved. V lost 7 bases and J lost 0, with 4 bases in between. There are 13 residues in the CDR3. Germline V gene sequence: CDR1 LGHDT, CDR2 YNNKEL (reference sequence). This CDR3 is CASTGSGANVLTF. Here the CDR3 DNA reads TGTGCCAGCACGGGCTCTGGGGCCAACGTCCTGACTTTC.

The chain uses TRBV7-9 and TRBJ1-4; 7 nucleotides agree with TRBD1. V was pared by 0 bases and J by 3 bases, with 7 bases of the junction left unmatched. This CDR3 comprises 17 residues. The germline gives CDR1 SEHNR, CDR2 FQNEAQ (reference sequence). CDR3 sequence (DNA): TGTGCCAGCAGCTTAGCGGCAGGGGGGCGCGCTAATGAAAAACTGTTTTTT. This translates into CASSLAAGGRANEKLFF.

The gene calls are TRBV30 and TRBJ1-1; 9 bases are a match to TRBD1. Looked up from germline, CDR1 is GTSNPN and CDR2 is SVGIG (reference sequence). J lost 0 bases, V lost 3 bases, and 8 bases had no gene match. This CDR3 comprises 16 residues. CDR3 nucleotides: TGTGCCTGGAGGTGGACAGGGGTACTGATGAACACTGAAGCTTTCTTT. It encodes CAWRWTGVLMNTEAFF.

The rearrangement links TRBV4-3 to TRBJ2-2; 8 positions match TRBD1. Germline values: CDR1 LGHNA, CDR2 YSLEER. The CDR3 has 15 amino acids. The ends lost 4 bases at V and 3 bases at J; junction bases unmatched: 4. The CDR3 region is CASSPTTGDTGELFF. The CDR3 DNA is TGCGCCAGCAGCCCAACGACAGGGGACACCGGGGAGCTGTTTTTT.

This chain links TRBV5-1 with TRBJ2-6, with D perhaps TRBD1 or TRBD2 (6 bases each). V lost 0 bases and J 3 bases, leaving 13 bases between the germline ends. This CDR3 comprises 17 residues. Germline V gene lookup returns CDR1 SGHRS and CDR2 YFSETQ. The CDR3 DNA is TGCGCCAGCAGCTTGGCCTTCGGGGGCGGTGGGGCCAACGTCCTGACTTTC. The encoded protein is CASSLAFGGGGANVLTF. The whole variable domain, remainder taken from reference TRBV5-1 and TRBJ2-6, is KAGVTQTPRYLIKTRGQQVTLSCSPISGHRSVSWYQQTPGQGLQFLFEYFSETQRNKGNFPGRFSGRQFSNSRSEMNVSTLELGDSALYLCASSLAFGGGGANVLTFGAGSRLTVL.

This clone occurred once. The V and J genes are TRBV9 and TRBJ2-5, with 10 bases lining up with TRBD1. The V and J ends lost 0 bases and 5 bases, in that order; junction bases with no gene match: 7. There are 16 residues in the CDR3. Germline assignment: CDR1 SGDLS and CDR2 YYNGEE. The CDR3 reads CASSVESTGGRETQYF. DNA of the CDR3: TGTGCCAGCAGCGTAGAATCGACAGGGGGCAGGGAGACCCAGTACTTC. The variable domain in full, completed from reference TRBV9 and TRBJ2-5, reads DSGVTQTPKHLITATGQRVTLRCSPRSGDLSVYWYQQSLDQGLQFLIQYYNGEERAKGNILERFSAQQFPDLHSELNLSSLELGDSALYFCASSVESTGGRETQYFGPGTRLLVL.

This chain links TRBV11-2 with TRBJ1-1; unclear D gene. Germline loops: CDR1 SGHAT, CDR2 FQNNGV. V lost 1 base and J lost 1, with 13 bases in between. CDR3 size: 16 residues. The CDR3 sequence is CASSLGLREANTEAFF. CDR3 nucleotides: TGTGCCAGCAGCTTAGGGTTAAGGGAAGCGAACACTGAAGCTTTCTTT.

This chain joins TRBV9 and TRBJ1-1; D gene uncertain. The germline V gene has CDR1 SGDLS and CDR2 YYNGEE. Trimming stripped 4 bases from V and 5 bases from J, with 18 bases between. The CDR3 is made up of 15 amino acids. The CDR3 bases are TGTGCCAGCAGCTCCGACGCGGGGATCTTGACTGAAGCTTTCTTT. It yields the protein CASSSDAGILTEAFF.

CDR3 in DNA: TGTGCCAGCAGTTACGGCGGGGGGACCTACAATGAGCAGTTCTTC. Amino acids: CASSYGGGTYNEQFF. The rearrangement joins TRBV6-5 to TRBJ2-1; TRBD2 matches at 8 bases. Germline loops: CDR1 MNHEY, CDR2 SVGAGI. This CDR3 has 15 residues. J lost 2 bases, V lost 2 bases, and 2 bases had no gene match.

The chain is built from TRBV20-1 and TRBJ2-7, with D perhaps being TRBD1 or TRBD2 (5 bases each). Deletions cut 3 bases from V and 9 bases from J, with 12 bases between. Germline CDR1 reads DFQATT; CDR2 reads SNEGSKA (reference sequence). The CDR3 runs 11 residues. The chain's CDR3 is CSARGPLGQYF. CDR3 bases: TGCAGTGCTAGGGGACCTCTGGGGCAGTACTTC.

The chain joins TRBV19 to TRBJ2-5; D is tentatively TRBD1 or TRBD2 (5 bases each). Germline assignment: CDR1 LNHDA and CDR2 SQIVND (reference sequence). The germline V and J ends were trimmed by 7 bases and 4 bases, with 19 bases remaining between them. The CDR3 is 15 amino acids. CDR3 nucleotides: TGTGCCAGTATGAGTGGACTCACTCAGGGAGAGACCCAGTACTTC. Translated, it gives CASMSGLTQGETQYF.